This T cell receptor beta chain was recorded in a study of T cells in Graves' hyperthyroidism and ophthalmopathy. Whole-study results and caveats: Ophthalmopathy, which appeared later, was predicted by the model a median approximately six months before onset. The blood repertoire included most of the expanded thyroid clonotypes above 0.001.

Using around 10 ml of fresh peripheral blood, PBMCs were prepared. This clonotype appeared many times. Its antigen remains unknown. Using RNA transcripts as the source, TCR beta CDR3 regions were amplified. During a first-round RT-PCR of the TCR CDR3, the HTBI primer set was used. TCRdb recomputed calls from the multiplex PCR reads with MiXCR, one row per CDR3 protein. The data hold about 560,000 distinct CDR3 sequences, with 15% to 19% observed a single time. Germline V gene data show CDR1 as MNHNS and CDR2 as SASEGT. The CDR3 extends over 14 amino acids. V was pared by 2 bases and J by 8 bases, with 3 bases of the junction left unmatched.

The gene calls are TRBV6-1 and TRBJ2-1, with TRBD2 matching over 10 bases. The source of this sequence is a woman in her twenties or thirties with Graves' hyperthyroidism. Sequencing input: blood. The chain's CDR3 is CASSETSGIDEQFF. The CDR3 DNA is TGTGCCAGCAGTGAAACTAGCGGGATAGATGAGCAGTTCTTC.